Listed here are 4 T cell receptor beta chains from one sample, sequenced in a study of T cell responses to AZD1222 COVID-19 vaccine. Profiling relied on immunoSEQ multiplex PCR, and the TCRdb table lists in-frame clones only, not all of them. Here the sample spans 53,000 or so clones, more than 80% being singletons. Source: peripheral blood, taken on day 0 of MenACWY control vaccination. These receptors were obtained from an adult in good health.

This sequence joins TRBV28 and TRBJ1-2; D remains ambiguous. V shed 5 bases and J shed 8 bases, with 18 bases lying between them. The germline V gene encodes CDR1 MDHEN and CDR2 SYDVKM. The CDR3 consists of 14 residues. Written as DNA, the CDR3 is TGTGCCAGCAGTGGCTTCGAGGGCGGTCCCGGCTACACCTTC. It encodes CASSGFEGGPGYTF.

The V gene is TRBV5-4, the J gene TRBJ2-1, with 7 bases identical to TRBD1. Germline-derived CDR1 and CDR2 are SGHNT and YYREEE (reference sequence). This CDR3 is 14 amino acids long. The ends lost 4 bases at V and 6 bases at J; junction bases unmatched: 7. DNA for the CDR3: TGTGCCAGCAGCCCCGGGACAGCCCCCAATGAGCAGTTCTTC. As protein: CASSPGTAPNEQFF.

The chain carries TRBV6-5 and TRBJ2-1, with D unclear. From germline, CDR1 is MNHEY and CDR2 SVGAGI. V dropped 2 bases and J dropped 8 bases, with 16 bases sitting between them. The CDR3 has 15 residues. For the CDR3, the DNA is TGTGCCAGCAGTTACACCAATTCCATCGTCTATGAGCAGTTCTTC. Translated, it gives CASSYTNSIVYEQFF.

This clone occurred once. J is TRBJ1-2 and V is TRBV4-3; unclear D gene. This CDR3 spans 15 amino acids. In germline, CDR1 is LGHNA, CDR2 YSLEER. Trimming took off 0 bases at V and 2 bases at J, with 10 bases between the two ends. The CDR3 protein is CASSQEAGSNYGYTF. CDR3 coding DNA: TGCGCCAGCAGCCAAGAGGCGGGGTCCAACTATGGCTACACCTTC.